The rows below give T cell receptor beta chains drawn from one sample of a study of cytotoxic CD8 clonotypes in ibrutinib-treated CLL. Sequenced by immunoSEQ multiplex PCR; TCRdb stores in-frame clones only, minus some. The sample yields about 200,000 clones, approximately 79% seen once. The sequenced sample was PBMCs, obtained after 12 months of ibrutinib treatment. These receptors were obtained from a human donor with chronic lymphocytic leukemia. Both conserved end residues are part of each CDR3. Each record gives: J gene, D gene, clone size, V gene, CDR3 protein, CDR3 DNA. The D gene is left open where the match is weak. Clone size is given for some rows only: seen once, a few or many times, or a class if the clone is expanded.

>TRBJ2-2|TRBD2|once|TRBV27
CASSFGTGLAFRELFF
TGTGCCAGCAGTTTCGGAACGGGACTAGCTTTTCGGGAGCTGTTTTTT
>TRBJ1-1|NA|NA|TRBV19
CASSTAGANTEAFF
TGTGCCAGTTCCACGGCAGGGGCTAACACTGAAGCTTTCTTT
>TRBJ2-5|NA|NA|TRBV4-1
CASSQVAAVETQYF
TGCGCCAGCAGCCAAGTGGCGGCAGTTGAGACCCAGTACTTC
>TRBJ2-7|NA|few|TRBV29-1
CSPFRRGKPPSYEQYF
TGCAGCCCGTTCCGTCGGGGAAAACCGCCCTCCTACGAGCAGTACTTC
>TRBJ2-3|NA|NA|TRBV5-1
CASSLVPDTDTQYF
TGCGCCAGCAGCTTGGTTCCAGACACAGATACGCAGTATTTT
>TRBJ2-2|TRBD2|NA|TRBV2
CASSSPSGRSTGELFF
TGTGCCAGCAGCTCCCCCAGCGGGAGGTCTACCGGGGAGCTGTTTTTT
>TRBJ2-6|TRBD2|NA|TRBV6-5
CASSYSGGTGANVLTF
TGTGCCAGCAGTTACTCGGGGGGGACCGGGGCCAACGTCCTGACTTTC
>TRBJ2-1|TRBD2|few|TRBV19
CASSEAGGRGEQFF
TGTGCCAGTAGTGAAGCGGGAGGGAGGGGTGAGCAGTTCTTC
>TRBJ2-7|TRBD2|NA|TRBV6-5
CASSYSIAGARYEQYF
TGTGCCAGCAGTTACTCTATAGCGGGAGCACGATACGAGCAGTACTTC
>TRBJ1-1|TRBD1|few|TRBV5-1
CASSLGQGIVWEGTEAFF
TGCGCCAGCAGCTTGGGACAGGGAATAGTTTGGGAGGGCACTGAAGCTTTCTTT
>TRBJ2-2|NA|few|TRBV7-9
CASSLKGAGELFF
TGTGCCAGCAGCCTCAAGGGGGCCGGGGAGCTGTTTTTT
>TRBJ2-1|TRBD1|NA|TRBV5-1
CASSLATGALSEDSYNEQFF
TGCGCCAGCAGCTTGGCGACAGGGGCCCTATCGGAAGACTCCTACAATGAGCAGTTCTTC
>TRBJ2-5|NA|NA|TRBV7-7
CASSLNSQETQYF
TGTGCTAGCAGCTTAAACTCCCAAGAGACCCAGTACTTC
>TRBJ2-7|TRBD1|NA|TRBV4-2
CASSQETRGQGTFYEQYF
TGTGCCAGCAGCCAAGAAACCAGGGGACAGGGGACCTTCTACGAGCAGTACTTC
>TRBJ2-5|NA|NA|TRBV7-9
CASSLTRGPETQYF
TGTGCCAGCAGCTTAACCAGGGGTCCAGAGACCCAGTACTTC
>TRBJ2-5|TRBD1|NA|TRBV19
CASAGGEMETQYF
TGTGCCAGTGCAGGGGGCGAGATGGAGACCCAGTACTTC
>TRBJ1-4|TRBD1|NA|TRBV18
CASSPRDRGTNEKLFF
TGTGCCAGCTCACCCAGGGACAGGGGTACTAATGAAAAACTGTTTTTT
>TRBJ1-2|TRBD1|NA|TRBV25-1
CASSEAGQGFTYGYTF
TGTGCCAGCAGTGAAGCCGGACAGGGCTTTACCTATGGCTACACCTTC
>TRBJ2-7|TRBD2|NA|TRBV28
CASSRYSGSRNEQYF
TGTGCCAGCAGCCGTTACAGCGGGAGTAGAAATGAGCAGTACTTC
>TRBJ2-7|NA|NA|TRBV5-6
CASSAGQLSYEQYF
TGTGCCAGCAGCGCGGGACAGTTAAGCTACGAGCAGTACTTC
>TRBJ2-7|TRBD2|NA|TRBV27
CASKSVAGGSYEQYF
TGTGCCAGCAAATCCGTAGCGGGAGGATCCTACGAGCAGTACTTC
>TRBJ2-7|TRBD2|once|TRBV28
CASSLPGSSGNYEQYF
TGTGCCAGCAGTTTACCGGGATCTAGCGGGAACTACGAGCAGTACTTC
>TRBJ1-2|NA|few|TRBV13
CASSHSSRYGYTF
TGTGCCAGCAGCCACAGTTCGCGCTATGGCTACACCTTC
>TRBJ2-3|NA|NA|TRBV2
CASSEGGDIASTDTQYF
TGTGCCAGCAGTGAAGGGGGAGACATCGCTAGCACAGATACGCAGTATTTT
>TRBJ1-4|TRBD1|NA|TRBV27
CASSLQGGLGEKLFF
TGTGCCAGCAGTTTACAGGGGGGTTTGGGTGAAAAACTGTTTTTT
>TRBJ1-1|NA|NA|TRBV28
CASSSVPTGEAFF
TGTGCCAGCAGTTCCGTCCCGACAGGTGAAGCTTTCTTT
>TRBJ2-3|NA|NA|TRBV25-1
CASRGEGTQYF
TGTGCCAGCAGGGGTGAGGGTACGCAGTATTTT
>TRBJ2-7|NA|once|TRBV27
CASSLGQSYEQYF
TGTGCCAGCAGTCTTGGACAGTCCTACGAGCAGTACTTC
>TRBJ1-5|NA|once|TRBV6-6
CASSYVVAGQPQHF
TGTGCCAGCAGTTACGTGGTTGCAGGACAGCCCCAGCATTTT
>TRBJ2-7|TRBD1|NA|TRBV6-5
CASSHKTGGGYEQYF
TGTGCCAGCAGCCACAAGACAGGGGGCGGGTACGAGCAGTACTTC
>TRBJ2-2|TRBD2|once|TRBV9
CASSVGAGGSARRELFF
TGTGCCAGCAGCGTAGGTGCGGGAGGAAGCGCGCGAAGAGAGCTGTTTTTT
>TRBJ1-6|NA|few|TRBV7-9
CASSRFGGSPLHF
TGTGCCAGCAGCCGGTTCGGGGGGTCACCCCTCCACTTT
>TRBJ2-7|NA|NA|TRBV4-2
CASSRTGEQYF
TGTGCCAGCAGCCGCACTGGGGAGCAGTACTTC
>TRBJ2-1|NA|NA|TRBV10-3
CARLRERFF
TGTGCCAGGCTCAGGGAGCGGTTCTTC
>TRBJ2-3|NA|NA|TRBV7-9
CASSERDLDRTDTQYF
TGTGCCAGCAGCGAACGGGACTTGGATAGGACAGATACGCAGTATTTT
>TRBJ1-1|NA|NA|TRBV29-1
CSAKVGTEAFF
TGCAGCGCCAAAGTTGGCACTGAAGCTTTCTTT
>TRBJ2-5|NA|NA|TRBV18
CASSPPEGRETQYF
TGTGCCAGCTCACCACCGGAGGGTCGGGAGACCCAGTACTTC
>TRBJ1-1|TRBD1|NA|TRBV5-4
CASSFLGQGDTEAFF
TGTGCCAGCAGCTTTTTGGGACAGGGAGACACTGAAGCTTTCTTT
>TRBJ2-7|NA|NA|TRBV9
CASSVGPEHEQYF
TGTGCCAGCAGCGTAGGTCCGGAGCACGAGCAGTACTTC
>TRBJ1-2|NA|few|TRBV25-1
CASEPNVRGYGYTF
TGTGCCAGCGAACCTAATGTGAGGGGGTATGGCTACACCTTC
>TRBJ2-7|NA|many|TRBV2
CASSETDSLYEQYF
TGTGCCAGCAGTGAGACCGACTCCCTGTACGAGCAGTACTTC
>TRBJ1-1|NA|once|TRBV2
CASSGTANTEAFF
TGTGCCAGCAGCGGTACAGCAAACACTGAAGCTTTCTTT